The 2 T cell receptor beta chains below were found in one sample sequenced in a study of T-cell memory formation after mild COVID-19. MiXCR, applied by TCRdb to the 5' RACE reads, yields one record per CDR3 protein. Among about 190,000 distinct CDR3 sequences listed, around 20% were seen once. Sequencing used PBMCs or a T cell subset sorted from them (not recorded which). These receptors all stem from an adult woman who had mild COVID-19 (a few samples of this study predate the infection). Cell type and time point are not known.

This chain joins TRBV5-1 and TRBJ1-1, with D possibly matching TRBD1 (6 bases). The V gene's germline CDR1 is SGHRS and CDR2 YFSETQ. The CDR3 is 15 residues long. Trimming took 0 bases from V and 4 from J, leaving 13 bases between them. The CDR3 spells CASSLERGRGTEAFF. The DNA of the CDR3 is TGCGCCAGCAGCTTGGAGCGGGGGCGAGGCACTGAAGCTTTCTTT.

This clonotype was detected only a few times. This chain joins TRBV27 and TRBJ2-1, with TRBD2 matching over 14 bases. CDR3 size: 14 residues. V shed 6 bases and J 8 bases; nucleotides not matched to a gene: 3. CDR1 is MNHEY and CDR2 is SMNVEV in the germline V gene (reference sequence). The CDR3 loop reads CASRTSGRVYEQFF. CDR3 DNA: TGTGCCAGCAGGACTAGCGGGAGGGTCTATGAGCAGTTCTTC.